This T cell receptor (beta chain) was documented in a study of OX40 agonist ivuxolimab in advanced cancers. Study-level information: An agonistic anti-OX40 (CD134) antibody, ivuxolimab, was used to treat the patients. With a range of about 23 to 85, age averaged 60 years, and around 83% were male. Points from the study as a whole: Some of the nonresponding patients also showed low levels of normalized T-cell clonal expansion.

Turning to this clone: The antigen is not known.

The assay was immunoSEQ multiplex PCR, and TCRdb's table has in-frame clones only and misses some. Of approximately 77,000 clones in the sample, around 90% were seen once. A history of autoimmune disease or systemic immunosuppression excluded patients. CDR1 is SGHTA, CDR2 FQGNSA, per germline. CDR3 length: 15 amino acids. V was pared by 5 bases and J by 4 bases, with 14 bases between. This clonotype was sampled from an adult with an advanced solid tumor such as melanoma, head and neck, liver or kidney cancer. The chain recombines TRBV7-2 with TRBJ2-2, with unresolved D. The sequencing here drew on CD4+ or CD8+ T cells sorted from blood, taken in a trial of the OX40 agonist ivuxolimab. The CDR3 region has the DNA TGTGCCAGCAGCCCTTTCGGGCGATTCACCGGGGAGCTGTTTTTT. Protein product: CASSPFGRFTGELFF.